The 5 T cell receptor beta chains in this list originate from one sample, sequenced in a study of blood T cell repertoires in COVID-19. Data came from immunoSEQ multiplex PCR; TCRdb stores just in-frame clones and leaves some out. Here the sample spans about 220,000 clones, approximately 90% being singletons. Sequencing was done on a sample of PBMCs or T cells enriched from blood (not recorded which). The receptors shown here come from a woman aged 18-30 years in a cohort exposed to, infected with or recovered from COVID-19 (not recorded which).

V gene TRBV28 combines with J gene TRBJ1-5; D call uncertain. The CDR3 is made up of 14 amino acids. The V end was cut by 3 bases, the J end by 0 bases, with 6 bases between. Germline CDR1 reads MDHEN; CDR2 reads SYDVKM. The CDR3 DNA follows: TGTGCCAGCAGTTTCCGGGATAGCAATCAGCCCCAGCATTTT. It codes for CASSFRDSNQPQHF.

V gene TRBV3-1 (or the pseudogene TRBV3-2) combines with J gene TRBJ1-4, with TRBD1 identical over 8 bases. The V and J ends lost 5 bases and 0 bases, in that order; junction bases with no gene match: 5. This CDR3 comprises 16 residues. Germline V gene lookup returns CDR1 LGHDT and CDR2 YNNKEL (reference sequence). CDR3: CASSEGQVSTNEKLFF. DNA for the CDR3: TGTGCCAGCAGCGAGGGACAGGTGTCAACTAATGAAAAACTGTTTTTT.

This clone appeared a single time. The chain combines TRBV9 with TRBJ2-1, with TRBD1 matching 8 bases. The germline gives CDR1 SGDLS, CDR2 YYNGEE. The CDR3 extends over 12 amino acids. The V and J ends lost 4 bases and 9 bases, in that order; junction bases with no gene match: 3. The CDR3 region is CASSTTGVEQFF. The CDR3 nucleotides read TGTGCCAGCAGCACGACAGGGGTTGAGCAGTTCTTC.

The J gene is TRBJ1-5, the V gene TRBV7-2, with D maybe TRBD1 (6 bases). Between the trimmed V and J ends, which lost 3 bases and 3 bases, there was a span of 12 bases. Germline-derived CDR1 and CDR2 are SGHTA and FQGNSA. The CDR3 is 15 amino acids. The CDR3 DNA follows: TGTGCCAGCAGCTTGAGTGGACAGCACAATCAGCCCCAGCATTTT. Translated: CASSLSGQHNQPQHF. Full variable domain (rest looked up from reference TRBV7-2 and TRBJ1-5): GAGVSQSPSNKVTEKGKDVELRCDPISGHTALYWYRQSLGQGLEFLIYFQGNSAPDKSGLPSDRFSAERTGGSVSTLTIQRTQQEDSAVYLCASSLSGQHNQPQHFGDGTRLSIL.

The chain has TRBV3-1 (or the pseudogene TRBV3-2) and TRBJ2-3; 10 nucleotides match TRBD2. The CDR3 totals 18 residues. With 3 bases clipped from V and 0 bases from J, the junction kept 9 bases outside the gene matches. CDR1 is LGHDT, CDR2 YNNKEL, per germline (reference sequence). The CDR3 protein is CASSQDSAGGPSTDTQYF. CDR3 DNA: TGTGCCAGCAGCCAGGACTCAGCGGGAGGGCCTAGCACAGATACGCAGTATTTT.